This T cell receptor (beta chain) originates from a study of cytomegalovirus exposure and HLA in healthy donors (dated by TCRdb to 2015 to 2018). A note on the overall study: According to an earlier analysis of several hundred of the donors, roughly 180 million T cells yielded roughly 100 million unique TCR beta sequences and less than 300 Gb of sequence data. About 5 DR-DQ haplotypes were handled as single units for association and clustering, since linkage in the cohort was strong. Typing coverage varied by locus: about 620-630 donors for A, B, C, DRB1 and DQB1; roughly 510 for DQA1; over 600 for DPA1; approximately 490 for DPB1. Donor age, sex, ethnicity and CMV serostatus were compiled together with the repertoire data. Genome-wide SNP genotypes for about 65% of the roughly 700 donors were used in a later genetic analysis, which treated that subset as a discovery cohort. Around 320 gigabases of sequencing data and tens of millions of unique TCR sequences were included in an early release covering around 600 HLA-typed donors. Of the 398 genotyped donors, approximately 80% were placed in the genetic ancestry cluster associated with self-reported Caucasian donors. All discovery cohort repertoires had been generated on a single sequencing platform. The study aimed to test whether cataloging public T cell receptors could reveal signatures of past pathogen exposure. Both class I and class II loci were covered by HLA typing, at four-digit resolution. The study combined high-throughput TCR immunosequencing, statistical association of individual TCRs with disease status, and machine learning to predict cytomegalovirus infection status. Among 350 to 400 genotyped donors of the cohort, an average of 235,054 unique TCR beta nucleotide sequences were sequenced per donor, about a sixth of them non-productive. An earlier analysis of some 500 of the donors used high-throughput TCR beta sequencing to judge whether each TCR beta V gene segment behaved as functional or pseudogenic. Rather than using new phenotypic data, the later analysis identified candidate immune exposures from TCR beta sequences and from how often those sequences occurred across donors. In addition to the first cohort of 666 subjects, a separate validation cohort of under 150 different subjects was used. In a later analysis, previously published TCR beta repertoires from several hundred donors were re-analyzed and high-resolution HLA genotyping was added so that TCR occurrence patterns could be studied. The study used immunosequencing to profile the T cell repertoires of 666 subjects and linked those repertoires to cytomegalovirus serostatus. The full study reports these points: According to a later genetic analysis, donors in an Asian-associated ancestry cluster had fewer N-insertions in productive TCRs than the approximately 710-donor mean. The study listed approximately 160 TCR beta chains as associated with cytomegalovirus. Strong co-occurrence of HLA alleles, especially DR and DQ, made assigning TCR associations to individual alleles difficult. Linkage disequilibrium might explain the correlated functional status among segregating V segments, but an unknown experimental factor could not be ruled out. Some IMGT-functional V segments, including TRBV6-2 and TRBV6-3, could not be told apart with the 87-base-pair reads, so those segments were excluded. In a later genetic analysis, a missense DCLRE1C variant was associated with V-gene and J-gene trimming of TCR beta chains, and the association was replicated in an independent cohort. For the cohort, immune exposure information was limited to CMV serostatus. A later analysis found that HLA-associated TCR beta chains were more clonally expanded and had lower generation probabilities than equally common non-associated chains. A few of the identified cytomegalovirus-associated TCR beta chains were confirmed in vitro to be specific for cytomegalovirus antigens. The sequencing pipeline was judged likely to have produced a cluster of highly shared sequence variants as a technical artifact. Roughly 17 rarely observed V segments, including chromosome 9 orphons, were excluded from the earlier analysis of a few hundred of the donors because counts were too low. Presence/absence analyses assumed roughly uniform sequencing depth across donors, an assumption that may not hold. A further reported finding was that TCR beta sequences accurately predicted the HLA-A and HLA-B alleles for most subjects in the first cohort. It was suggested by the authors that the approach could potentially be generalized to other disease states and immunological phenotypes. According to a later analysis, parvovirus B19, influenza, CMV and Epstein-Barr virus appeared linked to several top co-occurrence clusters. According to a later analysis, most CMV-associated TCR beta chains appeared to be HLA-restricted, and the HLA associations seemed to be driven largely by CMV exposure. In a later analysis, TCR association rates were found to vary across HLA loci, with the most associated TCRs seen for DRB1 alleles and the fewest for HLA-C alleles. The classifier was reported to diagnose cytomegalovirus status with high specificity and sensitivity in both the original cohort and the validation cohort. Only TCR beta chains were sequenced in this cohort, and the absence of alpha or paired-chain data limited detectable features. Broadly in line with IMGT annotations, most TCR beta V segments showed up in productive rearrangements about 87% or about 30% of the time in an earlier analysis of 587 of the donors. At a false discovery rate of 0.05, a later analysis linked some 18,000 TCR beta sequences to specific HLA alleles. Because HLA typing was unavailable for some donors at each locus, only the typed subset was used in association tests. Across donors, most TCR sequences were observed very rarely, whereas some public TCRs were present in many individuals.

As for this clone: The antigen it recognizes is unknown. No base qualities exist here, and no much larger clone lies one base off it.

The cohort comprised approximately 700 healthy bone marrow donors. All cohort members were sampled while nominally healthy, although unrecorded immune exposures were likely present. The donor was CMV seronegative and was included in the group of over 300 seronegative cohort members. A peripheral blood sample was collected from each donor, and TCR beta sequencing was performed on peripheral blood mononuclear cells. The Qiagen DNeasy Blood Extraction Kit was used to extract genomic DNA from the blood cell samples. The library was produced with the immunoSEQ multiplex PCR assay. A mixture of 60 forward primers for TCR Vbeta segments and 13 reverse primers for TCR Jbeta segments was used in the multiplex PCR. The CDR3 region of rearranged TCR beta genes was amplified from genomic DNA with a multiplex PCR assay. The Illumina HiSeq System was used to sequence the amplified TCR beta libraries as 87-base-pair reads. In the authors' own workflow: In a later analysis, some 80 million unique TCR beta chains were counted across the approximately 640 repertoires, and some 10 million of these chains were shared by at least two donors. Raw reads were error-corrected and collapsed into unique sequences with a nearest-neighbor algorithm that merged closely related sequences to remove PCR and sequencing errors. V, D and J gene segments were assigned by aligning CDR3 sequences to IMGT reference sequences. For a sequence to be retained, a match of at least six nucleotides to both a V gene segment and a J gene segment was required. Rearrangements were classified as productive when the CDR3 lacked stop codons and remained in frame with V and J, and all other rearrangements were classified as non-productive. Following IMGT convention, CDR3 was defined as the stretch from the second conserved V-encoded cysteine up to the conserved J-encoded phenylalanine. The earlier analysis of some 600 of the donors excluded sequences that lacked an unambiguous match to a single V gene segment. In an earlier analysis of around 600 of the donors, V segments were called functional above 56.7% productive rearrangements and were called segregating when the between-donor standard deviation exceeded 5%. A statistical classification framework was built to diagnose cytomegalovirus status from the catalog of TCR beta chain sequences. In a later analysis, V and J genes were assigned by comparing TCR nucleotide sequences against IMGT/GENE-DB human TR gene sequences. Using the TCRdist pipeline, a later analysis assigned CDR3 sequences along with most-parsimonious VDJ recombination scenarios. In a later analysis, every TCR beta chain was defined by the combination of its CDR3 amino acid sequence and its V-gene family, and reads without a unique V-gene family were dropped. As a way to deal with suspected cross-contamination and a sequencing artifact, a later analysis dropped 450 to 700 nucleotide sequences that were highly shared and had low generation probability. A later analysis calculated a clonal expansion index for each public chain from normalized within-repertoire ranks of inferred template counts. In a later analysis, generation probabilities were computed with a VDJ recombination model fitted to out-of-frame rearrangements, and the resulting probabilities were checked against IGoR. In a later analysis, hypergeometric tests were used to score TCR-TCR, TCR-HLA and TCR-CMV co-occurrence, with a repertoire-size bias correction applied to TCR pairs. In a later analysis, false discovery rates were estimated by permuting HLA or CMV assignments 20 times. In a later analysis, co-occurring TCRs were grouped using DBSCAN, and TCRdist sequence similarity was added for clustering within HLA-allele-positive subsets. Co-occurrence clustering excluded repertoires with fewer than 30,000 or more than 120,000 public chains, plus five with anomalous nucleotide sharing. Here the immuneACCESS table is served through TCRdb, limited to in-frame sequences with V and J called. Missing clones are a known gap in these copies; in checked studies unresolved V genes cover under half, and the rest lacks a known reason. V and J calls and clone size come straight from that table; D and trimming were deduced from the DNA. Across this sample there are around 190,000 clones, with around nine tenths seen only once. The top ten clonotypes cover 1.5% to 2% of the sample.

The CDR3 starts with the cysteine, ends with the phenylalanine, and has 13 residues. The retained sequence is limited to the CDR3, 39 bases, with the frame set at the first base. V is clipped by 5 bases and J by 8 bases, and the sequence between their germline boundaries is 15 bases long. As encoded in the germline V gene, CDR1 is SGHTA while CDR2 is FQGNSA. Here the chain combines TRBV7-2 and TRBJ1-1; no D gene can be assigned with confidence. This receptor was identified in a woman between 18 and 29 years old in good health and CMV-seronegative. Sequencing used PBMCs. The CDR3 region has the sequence CASSLYPREEAFF. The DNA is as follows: TGTGCCAGCAGCCTCTACCCTCGAGAAGAAGCTTTCTTT.